The clone carrying this T cell receptor (beta chain) was seen just once. Assay: immunoSEQ multiplex PCR; the TCRdb copy retains only in-frame clones and omits some. The sample has 110,000 to 150,000 clones; 78% are singletons. This CDR3 has 16 residues. The V end lost 1 base, the J end lost 8 bases, and 17 bases lay between the germline ends. CDR1 is LGHDT and CDR2 is YNNKEL in the germline V gene (reference sequence). This sample is drawn from a study of blood T cell repertoires in COVID-19. This clonotype originated in a woman aged 60 to 75 with acute or convalescent COVID-19. The sequenced sample consisted of peripheral blood. V gene TRBV3-1 (or the pseudogene TRBV3-2) combines with J gene TRBJ1-4; tentatively, D is TRBD1 (6 bases). CDR3 protein: CASSQAQLRQEEKLFF. For the CDR3, the DNA is TGTGCCAGCAGCCAAGCCCAACTCCGACAGGAAGAAAAACTGTTTTTT.